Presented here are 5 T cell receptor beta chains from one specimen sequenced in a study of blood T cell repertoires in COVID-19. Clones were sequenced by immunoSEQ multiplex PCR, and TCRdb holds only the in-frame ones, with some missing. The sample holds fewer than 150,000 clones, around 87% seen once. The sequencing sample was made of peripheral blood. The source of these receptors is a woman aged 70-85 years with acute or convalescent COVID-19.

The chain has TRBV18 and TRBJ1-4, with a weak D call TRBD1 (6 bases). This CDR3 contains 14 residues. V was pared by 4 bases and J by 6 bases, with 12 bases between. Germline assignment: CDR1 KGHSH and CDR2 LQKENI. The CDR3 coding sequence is TGTGCCAGCTCACTACAGGGATTAGATGAAAAACTGTTTTTT. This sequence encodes CASSLQGLDEKLFF.

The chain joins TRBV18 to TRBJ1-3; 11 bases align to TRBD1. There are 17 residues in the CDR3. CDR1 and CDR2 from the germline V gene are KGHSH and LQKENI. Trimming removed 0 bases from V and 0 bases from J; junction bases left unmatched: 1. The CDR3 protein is CASSPPGTGGSGNTIYF. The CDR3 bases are TGTGCCAGCTCACCACCCGGGACAGGGGGCTCTGGAAACACCATATATTTT.

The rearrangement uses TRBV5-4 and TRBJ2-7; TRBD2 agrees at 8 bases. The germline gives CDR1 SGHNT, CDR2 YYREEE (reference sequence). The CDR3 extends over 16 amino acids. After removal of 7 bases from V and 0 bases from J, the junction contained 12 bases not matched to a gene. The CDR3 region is CASRPGGAETSYEQYF. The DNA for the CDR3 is TGTGCCAGCCGACCCGGGGGGGCGGAAACCTCCTACGAGCAGTACTTC.

In DNA form, the CDR3 reads TGTGCCAGCAGCCGAGACAGGGTTCGGATCGAGCAGTACTTC. Its translation is CASSRDRVRIEQYF. This rearrangement joins TRBV3-1 (or the pseudogene TRBV3-2) to TRBJ2-7; 7 bases agree with TRBD1. The V gene end was trimmed by 4 bases and the J gene end by 6 bases; junction bases not matched to a gene: 9. This CDR3 is built from 14 residues. Germline V gene data show CDR1 as LGHDT and CDR2 as YNNKEL (reference sequence).

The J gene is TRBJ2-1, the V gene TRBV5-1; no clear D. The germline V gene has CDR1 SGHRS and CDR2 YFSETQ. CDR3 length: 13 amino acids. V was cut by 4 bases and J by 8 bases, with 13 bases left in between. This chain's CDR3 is CASSARQRYEQFF. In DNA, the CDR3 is TGCGCCAGCAGCGCCCGACAAAGGTATGAGCAGTTCTTC.